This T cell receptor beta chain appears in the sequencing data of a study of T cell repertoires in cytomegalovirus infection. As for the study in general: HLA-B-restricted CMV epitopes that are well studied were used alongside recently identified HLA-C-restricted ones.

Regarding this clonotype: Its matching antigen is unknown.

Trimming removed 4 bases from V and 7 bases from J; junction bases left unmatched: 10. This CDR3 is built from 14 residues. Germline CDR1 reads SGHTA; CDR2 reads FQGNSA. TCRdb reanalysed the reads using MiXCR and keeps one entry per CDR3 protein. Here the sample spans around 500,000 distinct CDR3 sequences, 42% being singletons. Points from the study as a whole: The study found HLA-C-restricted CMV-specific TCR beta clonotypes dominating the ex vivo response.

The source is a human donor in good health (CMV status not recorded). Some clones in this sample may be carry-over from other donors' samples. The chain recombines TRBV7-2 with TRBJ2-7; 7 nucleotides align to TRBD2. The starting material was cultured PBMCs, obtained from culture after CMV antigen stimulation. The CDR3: CASSYRGDLGEQYF. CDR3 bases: TGTGCCAGCAGCTATCGGGGGGACCTGGGGGAGCAGTACTTC. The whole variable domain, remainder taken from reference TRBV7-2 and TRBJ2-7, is GAGVSQSPSNKVTEKGKDVELRCDPISGHTALYWYRQSLGQGLEFLIYFQGNSAPDKSGLPSDRFSAERTGGSVSTLTIQRTQQEDSAVYLCASSYRGDLGEQYFGPGTRLTVT.